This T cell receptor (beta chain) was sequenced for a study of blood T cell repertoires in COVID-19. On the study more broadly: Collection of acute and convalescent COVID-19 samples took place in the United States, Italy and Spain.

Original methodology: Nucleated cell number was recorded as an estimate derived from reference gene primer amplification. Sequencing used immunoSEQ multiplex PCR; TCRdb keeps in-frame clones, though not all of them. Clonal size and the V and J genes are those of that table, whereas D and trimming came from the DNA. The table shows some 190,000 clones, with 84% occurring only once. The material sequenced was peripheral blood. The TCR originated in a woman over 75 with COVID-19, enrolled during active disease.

CDR3 in amino acids: CASSLPSNSPLHF. The CDR3, as DNA: TGTGCCAGCAGCTTGCCTAGTAATTCACCCCTCCACTTT. V and J are TRBV5-6 and TRBJ1-6; no reliable D call. This CDR3 is 13 amino acids long. Germline lookup yields CDR1 SGHDT and CDR2 YYEEEE. The V gene lost 1 base and the J gene lost 6 bases, with 5 bases spanning the gap.